The entry below gives a single TCR beta chain sequence along with its context. Its matching antigen is unknown. This record comes from a study of T cells after posttransplantation cyclophosphamide. Study conclusions and caveats: TRB clonality was highly associated with recipient CMV seropositivity and reactivation.

Sequencing was performed with immunoSEQ multiplex PCR; in TCRdb, only in-frame clones are kept and a portion is missing. This sample has roughly 30,000 clones, with roughly 90% found just once. This CDR3 is 14 amino acids long. Germline assignment: CDR1 SGDLS and CDR2 YYNGEE. Trimming stripped 0 bases from V and 6 bases from J, with 12 bases between. This sequence joins TRBV9 and TRBJ1-1; D uncertain. The sequenced sample was PBMCs. The clonotype was recovered from a middle-aged woman with a blood cancer, CMV-positive, and with a related stem cell donor. The CDR3 loop is CASSVGAGTSEAFF. CDR3 in DNA: TGTGCCAGCAGCGTAGGAGCGGGTACCTCTGAAGCTTTCTTT.